The 28 T cell receptor beta chains in this list originate from one sample, sequenced in a study of T cells after yellow fever vaccination. Each CDR3 protein is one row after TCRdb ran MiXCR on the 5' RACE reads. The sample has a few hundred thousand distinct CDR3 sequences; 6.9% are singletons. Sequenced here: CD4+ T cells sorted from PBMCs, sampled 15 days after the yellow fever booster vaccination. Source of these receptors: a man aged 25 to 40 who received the YFV17D yellow fever vaccine.

V gene TRBV29-1 combines with J gene TRBJ2-4; D might be TRBD1 (8 bases). Germline V gives CDR1 SQVTM, CDR2 ANQGSEA. Between the trimmed V and J ends, which lost 7 bases and 5 bases, there was a span of 12 bases. This CDR3 region has 12 residues. DNA for the CDR3: TGCAGCGCAACAGGGGGGGAAAACATTCAGTACTTC. Its translation is CSATGGENIQYF.

This clonotype showed up just a few times. This chain joins TRBV20-1 and TRBJ2-7, with a weak D call TRBD2 (5 bases). Looked up from germline, CDR1 is DFQATT and CDR2 is SNEGSKA (reference sequence). Trimming took 5 bases from V and 2 from J, leaving 10 bases between them. This CDR3 is 12 amino acids long. CDR3 sequence (DNA): TGCAGTGCTCGGACTCCCACCTACGAGCAGTACTTC. Encoded protein: CSARTPTYEQYF.

About this clonotype: No DNA is shown, since the ends of the CDR3 on it are uncertain; the CDR3 is the one TCRdb lists. The V gene is TRBV21-1, the J gene TRBJ2-6. TRBV21-1 is given as a pseudogene. Termini included, the CDR3 measures 17 amino acids. CDR3 region: CAIQTNDVGSGANVLTF.

The sample holds a few counts of this clonotype. The rearrangement links TRBV12-3 or TRBV12-4 to TRBJ2-5, with 8 nucleotides matching TRBD2. The CDR3 runs 15 residues. V shed 5 bases, J shed 6 bases, and the junction held 11 bases outside the gene matches. CDR3 in amino acids: CASSPGLVSLQTQYF. The DNA for the CDR3 is TGTGCCAGCAGTCCGGGACTAGTTTCTCTACAGACCCAGTACTTC.

This clonotype has just a few counts. The V and J genes are TRBV20-1 and TRBJ2-5; 12 bases are shared with TRBD2. Germline V gives CDR1 DFQATT, CDR2 SNEGSKA (reference sequence). V trimming: 3 bases; J trimming: 4 bases; junction bases outside the gene matches: 3. The CDR3 contains 14 residues. The CDR3 region is CSASGTSGRETQYF. CDR3 DNA: TGCAGTGCTAGCGGGACTAGCGGGCGAGAGACCCAGTACTTC.

The chain combines TRBV6-5 with TRBJ2-7, with 8 bases identical to TRBD1. The V segment lost 6 bases and the J segment 0 bases; nucleotides outside the gene matches: 13. Germline CDR1 and CDR2: MNHEY and SVGAGI. The CDR3 is 17 amino acids. Here the CDR3 DNA reads TGTGCCAGCAGCCCCCGCCTGCAGGGGGCTAACTCCTACGAGCAGTACTTC. It codes for CASSPRLQGANSYEQYF.

This clonotype was counted at least ten times. V gene TRBV12-3 or TRBV12-4 combines with J gene TRBJ1-1, with a weak D call TRBD1 (6 bases). V was clipped by 6 bases and J by 2 bases, with 22 bases between them. The CDR3 is 17 residues long. For the CDR3, the DNA is TGTGCCAGCAGCCCCGACAGGTCGTTCCCCATCAACACTGAAGCTTTCTTT. It codes for CASSPDRSFPINTEAFF.

This clonotype occurred many times. The CDR3 loop reads CAISDPSDGPTDTQYF. The CDR3, as DNA: TGTGCCATCAGTGACCCTAGCGATGGGCCCACAGATACGCAGTATTTT. The gene calls are TRBV10-3 and TRBJ2-3; D is possibly TRBD2 (6 bases). CDR3 size: 16 residues. Looked up from germline, CDR1 is ENHRY and CDR2 is SYGVKD. With 3 bases removed from V and 2 bases from J, the gap between germline ends came to 15 bases.

This clonotype was detected only a few times. The gene calls are TRBV20-1 and TRBJ1-1, with a tentative D call TRBD1 (5 bases). The V and J ends lost 1 base and 2 bases respectively, with 11 bases between them. Germline V gene lookup returns CDR1 DFQATT and CDR2 SNEGSKA (reference sequence). The CDR3 length is 14 residues. CDR3 sequence reads: CSARAAGVNTEAFF. The CDR3 nucleotides are TGCAGTGCTAGAGCGGCGGGGGTTAACACTGAAGCTTTCTTT.

This clonotype was counted a few times. CDR3 sequence: CASSLTGTGSSEAFF. The CDR3 DNA follows: TGTGCCAGCAGCTTAACGGGGACAGGTTCTTCTGAAGCTTTCTTT. V gene TRBV11-3 combines with J gene TRBJ1-1; the match to TRBD1 covers 8 bases. The J segment lost 6 bases and the V segment lost 2 bases, leaving 8 bases of the junction unmatched. CDR1 and CDR2 from the germline V gene are SGHNT and YENEEA. The CDR3 extends over 15 amino acids.

This clonotype came up many times. The chain is built from TRBV3-1 and TRBJ1-4, with D perhaps matching TRBD1 (6 bases). The CDR3 sequence is 15 residues long. Per the germline V gene, CDR1 is LGHDT and CDR2 is YNNKEL (reference sequence). The ends were cut back, 6 bases at V and 11 bases at J, with 22 bases in the middle. The CDR3 nucleotides are TGTGCCAGCAGGGGTACAGGGAGAAAAGGGTGGAAACTGTTTTTT. It encodes CASRGTGRKGWKLFF.

A few counts support this clonotype. The V gene is TRBV5-1, the J gene TRBJ1-5; possible D gene TRBD1, 6 bases. The V end was cut by 0 bases, the J end by 2 bases, with 15 bases between. The CDR3 consists of 17 residues. The germline V gene encodes CDR1 SGHRS and CDR2 YFSETQ. CDR3: CASSLAPLPGGNQPQHF. The CDR3 DNA reads as TGCGCCAGCAGCTTGGCTCCCCTACCAGGGGGCAATCAGCCCCAGCATTTT.

The J gene is TRBJ1-2, the V gene TRBV20-1, with TRBD1 matching 8 bases. CDR1 DFQATT and CDR2 SNEGSKA come from the germline V gene (reference sequence). Germline trimming cut 5 bases from V and 5 bases from J; bases unmatched to any gene: 4. This CDR3 comprises 12 residues. CDR3 loop: CSAPGQEYGYTF. In nucleotides, the CDR3 is TGCAGTGCTCCGGGACAGGAGTATGGCTACACCTTC.

Many counts were recorded for this clonotype. The chain joins TRBV7-9 to TRBJ2-1; tentative D call: TRBD1 (5 bases). Germline-derived CDR1 and CDR2 are SEHNR and FQNEAQ (reference sequence). CDR3 size: 15 residues. V dropped 2 bases and J dropped 5 bases, with 13 bases sitting between them. CDR3 sequence reads: CASSLSAGINNEQFF. In nucleotides, the CDR3 is TGTGCCAGCAGCTTAAGCGCAGGGATAAACAATGAGCAGTTCTTC.

The gene calls are TRBV6-5 and TRBJ2-5; D ambiguous. The V gene lost 6 bases and the J gene lost 7 bases, with 9 bases spanning the gap. Germline assignment: CDR1 MNHEY and CDR2 SVGAGI. This CDR3 is 11 amino acids long. The CDR3: CASRDLGTQYF. Written as DNA, the CDR3 is TGTGCCAGCAGGGACCTCGGGACCCAGTACTTC.

This clonotype was seen at least ten times. This chain joins TRBV12-3 or TRBV12-4 and TRBJ2-5; D may be TRBD1 (5 bases). The V gene lost 7 bases and the J gene lost 3 bases, with 15 bases spanning the gap. The CDR3 is 14 residues long. CDR3 coding DNA: TGTGCCAGCAAAAAAACAGGTCTGGAAGAGACCCAGTACTTC. As protein: CASKKTGLEETQYF.

This clonotype was observed a few times. The chain has TRBV10-2 and TRBJ1-2, with D uncertain. Germline lookup yields CDR1 WSHSY and CDR2 SAAADI. The CDR3 is made up of 14 amino acids. V lost 2 bases and J 5 bases, leaving 12 bases between the germline ends. The CDR3 DNA reads as TGCGCCAGCAGTGAGAACAGTCTTTTATATGGCTACACCTTC. This translates into CASSENSLLYGYTF.

J is TRBJ2-1 and V is TRBV18, with unresolved D. V lost 2 bases to trimming and J lost 8 bases, with 13 bases between them. CDR3 length: 14 residues. CDR1 is KGHSH and CDR2 is LQKENI in the germline V gene. In DNA, the CDR3 is TGTGCCAGCTCACCAGCGACCATAGTCCATGAGCAGTTCTTC. As protein: CASSPATIVHEQFF.

The CDR3 DNA is TGTGCCAGCTCAGAGGGGGCCCCAATATACGAGCAGTACTTC. It codes for CASSEGAPIYEQYF. The chain has TRBV18 and TRBJ2-7; 7 nucleotides match TRBD1. The germline V gene encodes CDR1 KGHSH and CDR2 LQKENI. The CDR3 contains 14 residues. V shed 5 bases, J shed 4 bases, and the junction held 8 bases outside the gene matches. The complete variable domain, with remaining parts taken from reference TRBV18 and TRBJ2-7, reads NAGVMQNPRHLVRRRGQEARLRCSPMKGHSHVYWYRQLPEEGLKFMVYLQKENIIDESGMPKERFSAEFPKEGPSILRIQQVVRGDSAAYFCASSEGAPIYEQYFGPGTRLTVT.

This clonotype was recorded a few times. J is TRBJ1-6 and V is TRBV11-2, with D possibly TRBD1 on 6 matching bases. Germline V lookup: CDR1 SGHAT, CDR2 FQNNGV. The CDR3 length is 14 residues. V lost 5 bases, J lost 6 bases, and 11 bases lay in between. CDR3 sequence (DNA): TGTGCCAGCAGCACCCAGGGGATTAATTCACCCCTCCACTTT. Its protein is CASSTQGINSPLHF.

The chain combines TRBV4-3 with TRBJ2-6; D is perhaps TRBD1 (5 bases). The CDR3 has 17 amino acids. Germline-derived CDR1 and CDR2 are LGHNA and YSLEER. Trimming removed 0 bases at V and 2 bases at J, with 11 bases between. CDR3 DNA sequence: TGCGCCAGCAGCCAAGAAGGGGCGGTGACTGGGGCCAACGTCCTGACTTTC. Amino acids: CASSQEGAVTGANVLTF.

This clonotype was recorded many times. The V gene is TRBV15, the J gene TRBJ2-7, with 8 bases that match TRBD2. After removal of 1 base from V and 0 bases from J, the junction contained 2 bases not matched to a gene. In germline, CDR1 is LNHNV, CDR2 YYDKDF (reference sequence). This CDR3 is 15 amino acids long. The CDR3 region has the DNA TGTGCCACCAGCAGAGGTAGCGGGACCTCCTACGAGCAGTACTTC. As protein: CATSRGSGTSYEQYF.

This clonotype was counted a few times. The chain employs TRBV21-1 and TRBJ2-1; the table's D call of TRBD2 was not tested on the DNA. TRBV21-1 is described as a pseudogene. CDR3 length: 13 amino acids. CDR3 nucleotides: TGTGCCAGCAGCAAACCTCCGAACAATGAGCAGTTCTTC. It is translated as CASSKPPNNEQFF.

Only a few counts were recorded for this clonotype. The chain carries TRBV5-1 and TRBJ1-1; TRBD1 agrees at 9 bases. J was trimmed by 7 bases and V by 0 bases; bases with no gene match: 1. The CDR3 loop spans 13 amino acids. Germline V gives CDR1 SGHRS, CDR2 YFSETQ. Here the CDR3 DNA reads TGCGCCAGCAGCTTGGCGGACAGGGGTGAAGCTTTCTTT. Translated: CASSLADRGEAFF.

This clonotype was detected ten times or more. V and J are TRBV20-1 and TRBJ2-1, with D perhaps matching TRBD2 (6 bases). The CDR3 spans 14 residues. Trimming pared 5 bases from V and 2 bases from J, leaving 13 bases between. Germline assignment: CDR1 DFQATT and CDR2 SNEGSKA (reference sequence). CDR3 in amino acids: CSAVAGLTYNEQFF. The CDR3 coding sequence is TGCAGTGCTGTGGCGGGACTCACCTACAATGAGCAGTTCTTC.

The chain employs TRBV5-1 and TRBJ2-7; no clear D. Deletions cut 6 bases from V and 0 bases from J, with 19 bases between. The CDR3 runs 16 residues. CDR1 is SGHRS, CDR2 YFSETQ, per germline. The CDR3 DNA is TGCGCCAGCAAAGGTCCATTAGTCGACACCTCCTACGAGCAGTACTTC. Translated, it gives CASKGPLVDTSYEQYF.

This clonotype was seen more than once but under ten times. This chain uses TRBV29-1 with TRBJ2-5; no clear D. Germline CDR1 reads SQVTM; CDR2 reads ANQGSEA. There are 13 residues in the CDR3. With 6 bases removed from V and 5 bases from J, the gap between germline ends came to 16 bases. The CDR3 DNA reads as TGCAGCGTCCGAACGGCTTCCTGGGAGACCCAGTACTTC. Protein product: CSVRTASWETQYF.

In its sample, this clonotype was seen many times. CDR3 coding DNA: TGCAGTGCTAGATCATTGACGGGATCCTACGAGCAGTACTTC. Translating it yields CSARSLTGSYEQYF. This rearrangement joins TRBV20-1 to TRBJ2-7, with TRBD2 as a possible D gene (5 bases). The CDR3 is 14 amino acids. Trimming took 2 bases from V and 1 from J, leaving 12 bases between them. Germline lookup yields CDR1 DFQATT and CDR2 SNEGSKA (reference sequence).